This entry lists 30 T cell receptor beta chains sequenced from one sample in a study of radiotherapy plus CTLA-4 blockade in lung cancer. Repertoires were generated with immunoSEQ multiplex PCR, while TCRdb's copy carries only in-frame clones and drops some. Of roughly 93,000 clones in the sample, approximately 85% were seen once. Sample: peripheral blood, taken from a patient treated with radiotherapy plus ipilimumab. The origin of the receptors is a human donor with non-small cell lung cancer who had a partial response to radiotherapy plus ipilimumab.

V usage is TRBV19 and J usage is TRBJ1-2; 7 nucleotides match TRBD1. This CDR3 is built from 15 residues. Losses at the gene ends were 3 bases for V and 6 bases for J; bases not matched to a gene: 10. The germline V gene encodes CDR1 LNHDA and CDR2 SQIVND (reference sequence). Here the CDR3 reads CASSMGQTQQDGYTF. The CDR3 DNA reads TGTGCCAGTAGTATGGGACAGACCCAACAGGATGGCTACACCTTC.

This clone was detected once. This sequence joins TRBV4-1 and TRBJ1-5, with 9 bases identical to TRBD1. V lost 3 bases and J lost 7; bases outside the gene matches: 7. Per the germline V gene, CDR1 is MGHRA and CDR2 is YSYEKL. The CDR3 consists of 15 residues. The CDR3, as DNA: TGCGCCAGCAGCCACGTCGACAGGGGGGAGCAGCCCCAGCATTTT. Encoded protein: CASSHVDRGEQPQHF.

This clone was observed a single time. This chain joins TRBV2 and TRBJ2-5; 9 bases line up with TRBD2. CDR1 is SNHLY and CDR2 is FYNNEI in the germline V gene. Trimming removed 6 bases from V and 5 bases from J; junction bases left unmatched: 13. This CDR3 region has 16 residues. Here the CDR3 reads CASSVTSGVEMETQYF. In DNA, the CDR3 is TGTGCCAGCAGCGTGACTAGCGGAGTTGAAATGGAGACCCAGTACTTC.

The chain recombines TRBV28 with TRBJ1-1; D uncertain. The germline CDR1 and CDR2 sequences are MDHEN and SYDVKM. V was trimmed by 2 bases and J by 3 bases, leaving 4 bases between them. This CDR3 has 12 amino acids. The CDR3 DNA is TGTGCCAGCAGTTTACAGGACACTGAAGCTTTCTTT. Translated, it gives CASSLQDTEAFF.

The V gene is TRBV11-1, the J gene TRBJ2-1, with a tentative D call TRBD2 (5 bases). V was shortened by 3 bases and J by 11 bases, with 11 bases between the two germline ends. The CDR3 consists of 12 residues. Germline V gene sequence: CDR1 SGHAT, CDR2 FQDESV (reference sequence). The CDR3 reads CASSFEGEKQFF. CDR3 DNA: TGTGCCAGCAGCTTCGAGGGCGAAAAGCAGTTCTTC.

V and J are TRBV28 and TRBJ2-3; D might be TRBD1 (5 bases). V shed 3 bases and J shed 2 bases, with 9 bases lying between them. The CDR3 consists of 14 residues. Germline loops: CDR1 MDHEN, CDR2 SYDVKM. The CDR3 DNA sequence: TGTGCCAGCAGTTTGGAAGGGGTCACAGATACGCAGTATTTT. This translates into CASSLEGVTDTQYF.

The rearrangement uses TRBV4-1 and TRBJ2-3; TRBD2 aligns across 8 bases. J lost 5 bases, V lost 3 bases, and 10 bases had no gene match. The CDR3 runs to 16 residues. Germline V gene lookup returns CDR1 MGHRA and CDR2 YSYEKL. This CDR3 reads CASSQSLSGNGDTQYF. The CDR3 bases are TGCGCCAGCAGCCAGTCACTTAGCGGGAACGGAGATACGCAGTATTTT.

This chain uses TRBV6-5 with TRBJ2-1; tentatively, D is TRBD2 (6 bases). Germline CDR1 MNHEY, CDR2 SVGAGI. The CDR3 covers 13 residues. The V and J ends lost 0 bases and 7 bases respectively, with 7 bases between them. The CDR3 reads CASSYSGTNEQFF. The CDR3 nucleotides are TGTGCCAGCAGTTACTCCGGGACTAATGAGCAGTTCTTC.

The gene calls are TRBV12-5 and TRBJ2-7, with a tentative D call TRBD1 (5 bases). The germline CDR1 and CDR2 sequences are LGHNT and FRNRAP. Trimming removed 7 bases from V and 2 bases from J, with 12 bases in between. The CDR3 consists of 13 residues. CDR3 region: CASAIAGTYEQYF. CDR3 in DNA: TGTGCTAGTGCCATCGCAGGGACCTACGAGCAGTACTTC.

This clone came up once. The V gene is TRBV6-6, the J gene TRBJ2-7, with a weak D call TRBD2 (6 bases). CDR1 is MNHNY, CDR2 SVGAGI, per germline (reference sequence). The CDR3 is made up of 14 amino acids. Trimming shortened V by 2 bases and J by 4 bases, and 12 bases separated the two germline ends. CDR3 in amino acids: CASSYKRATYEQYF. In DNA, the CDR3 is TGTGCCAGCAGTTACAAGCGGGCGACATACGAGCAGTACTTC.

CDR3 coding DNA: TGTGCCAGCAGTTTCAATAGGGGCGGTCGAAGCTCCTATAATTCACCCCTCCACTTT. It specifies CASSFNRGGRSSYNSPLHF. The V and J genes are TRBV27 and TRBJ1-6; D is perhaps TRBD1 (5 bases). Germline CDR1 MNHEY, CDR2 SMNVEV (reference sequence). The CDR3 totals 19 residues. V lost 3 bases and J 0 bases, leaving 18 bases between the germline ends.

In this sample, this clone turned up many times. The chain couples TRBV4-1 to TRBJ2-7, with a weak D call TRBD2 (6 bases). The CDR3 extends over 14 amino acids. CDR1 and CDR2 (germline): MGHRA, YSYEKL. V lost 3 bases and J lost 4, with 13 bases in between. The CDR3 bases are TGCGCCAGCAGCCAGCAACTAGCCAGTTACGAGCAGTACTTC. Residues: CASSQQLASYEQYF.

This chain links TRBV18 with TRBJ2-2; the D gene is possibly TRBD2 (5 bases). The CDR3 length is 17 residues. The V gene's germline CDR1 is KGHSH and CDR2 LQKENI. The V end lost 0 bases, the J end lost 7 bases, and 18 bases lay between the germline ends. This CDR3 reads CASSPPVSAGNVGELFF. DNA for the CDR3: TGTGCCAGCTCACCACCGGTTTCTGCCGGGAACGTCGGGGAGCTGTTTTTT.

This chain links TRBV6-1 with TRBJ1-2, with a weak D call TRBD1 (5 bases). Germline loops: CDR1 MNHNS, CDR2 SASEGT. Trimming stripped 6 bases from V and 4 bases from J, with 18 bases between. The CDR3 contains 15 residues. The CDR3 sequence: CASSFSDSPLYGYTF. CDR3 nucleotides: TGTGCCAGCAGCTTTTCCGACAGCCCGCTCTATGGCTACACCTTC.

This chain connects TRBV4-1 to TRBJ2-7; 9 nucleotides align to TRBD2. V dropped 5 bases and J dropped 2; count of bases not matched to a gene: 4. Germline V gives CDR1 MGHRA, CDR2 YSYEKL. CDR3 length: 14 residues. CDR3 loop: CASSERTSAYEQYF. The CDR3 nucleotides are TGCGCCAGCAGCGAGAGGACTAGCGCCTACGAGCAGTACTTC.

The chain links TRBV5-5 to TRBJ2-1, with 9 bases that match TRBD2. Trimming at V came to 4 bases and at J to 8 bases, leaving 10 bases not matched to a gene. Germline V CDR1 and CDR2: SGHKS, YYEKEE (reference sequence). The CDR3 extends over 15 amino acids. The CDR3 sequence is CASSVGGTSPHEQFF. The CDR3 DNA reads as TGTGCCAGCAGCGTGGGTGGGACTAGCCCCCATGAGCAGTTCTTC.

This clone was counted a single time. The rearrangement links TRBV28 to TRBJ2-7; 8 nucleotides agree with TRBD1. CDR1 and CDR2 (germline): MDHEN, SYDVKM. Unmatched junction bases numbered 6, after V lost 3 bases and J lost 2 bases. CDR3 length equals 15 residues. The CDR3 is CASSFLDRVAYEQYF. CDR3 bases: TGTGCCAGCAGTTTTTTGGACAGGGTTGCCTACGAGCAGTACTTC. Supplemented by reference TRBV28 and TRBJ2-7, the full variable domain reads DVKVTQSSRYLVKRTGEKVFLECVQDMDHENMFWYRQDPGLGLRLIYFSYDVKMKEKGDIPEGYSVSREKKERFSLILESASTNQTSMYLCASSFLDRVAYEQYFGPGTRLTVT.

This clone was seen a single time. The CDR3 sequence: CASSRGTGSGNTIYF. CDR3 nucleotide sequence: TGTGCCAGCAGCAGGGGGACAGGCTCTGGAAACACCATATATTTT. This sequence joins TRBV5-6 and TRBJ1-3; 8 bases match TRBD1. The CDR3 has 15 residues. Germline values: CDR1 SGHDT, CDR2 YYEEEE. V was pared by 4 bases and J by 0 bases, with 3 bases of the junction left unmatched.

The chain uses TRBV10-3 and TRBJ1-2; 10 bases match TRBD1. The CDR3 sequence is 18 residues long. V shed 3 bases, J shed 2 bases, and the junction held 12 bases outside the gene matches. Germline CDR1 is ENHRY and CDR2 is SYGVKD. The CDR3 is CAISEGGDRGRGNYGYTF. The CDR3 DNA is TGTGCCATCAGTGAAGGAGGGGACAGGGGCCGCGGAAACTATGGCTACACCTTC.

This rearrangement joins TRBV7-9 to TRBJ2-2; D may be TRBD1 (5 bases). The V gene lost 5 bases and the J gene lost 2 bases, with 12 bases spanning the gap. The CDR3 has 15 amino acids. The V gene's germline CDR1 is SEHNR and CDR2 FQNEAQ (reference sequence). CDR3 DNA: TGTGCCAGCAGCCCACAGGTTACAAACACCGGGGAGCTGTTTTTT. Residues: CASSPQVTNTGELFF.

This chain connects TRBV4-1 to TRBJ2-5, with D perhaps TRBD2 (5 bases). Trimming removed 1 base from V and 4 bases from J, with 13 bases in between. Germline CDR1 is MGHRA and CDR2 is YSYEKL. This CDR3 has 15 residues. The CDR3 coding sequence is TGCGCCAGCAGCCAAGGCGAACTAGTGGGAGAGACCCAGTACTTC. As protein: CASSQGELVGETQYF.

This sequence joins TRBV30 and TRBJ2-3, with D tentatively TRBD2 (5 bases). V lost 2 bases, J lost 3 bases, and 9 bases lay in between. The CDR3 loop spans 13 amino acids. Germline CDR1 GTSNPN, CDR2 SVGIG (reference sequence). The CDR3 nucleotides are TGTGCCTGGAGTCCCGGGAAGACAGATACGCAGTATTTT. Its translation is CAWSPGKTDTQYF. Variable domain in full (rest from reference TRBV30 and TRBJ2-3): SQTIHQWPATLVQPVGSPLSLECTVEGTSNPNLYWYRQAAGRGLQLLFYSVGIGQISSEVPQNLSASRPQDRQFILSSKKLLLSDSGFYLCAWSPGKTDTQYFGPGTRLTVL.

The chain combines TRBV27 with TRBJ2-3; tentatively, D is TRBD1 or TRBD2 (9 bases each). Germline V gives CDR1 MNHEY, CDR2 SMNVEV (reference sequence). V lost 6 bases and J 4 bases, leaving 20 bases between the germline ends. CDR3 length: 16 residues. The CDR3 loop reads CASRNRGRGGADTQYF. Here the CDR3 DNA reads TGTGCCAGCAGAAACAGGGGGCGCGGGGGGGCAGATACGCAGTATTTT.

The chain uses TRBV5-1 and TRBJ2-7; 9 bases line up with TRBD1. CDR3 length: 17 amino acids. Germline V lookup: CDR1 SGHRS, CDR2 YFSETQ. The V and J ends lost 0 bases and 2 bases, in that order; junction bases with no gene match: 9. CDR3 coding DNA: TGCGCCAGCAGCTTGGTCCCGCCGGGACAGGGAACCTACGAGCAGTACTTC. Its translation is CASSLVPPGQGTYEQYF.

J is TRBJ2-5 and V is TRBV11-2; TRBD2 is a possible D gene (5 bases). This CDR3 is 13 amino acids long. Per the germline V gene, CDR1 is SGHAT and CDR2 is FQNNGV. V lost 4 bases and J 4 bases, leaving 10 bases between the germline ends. In DNA form, the CDR3 reads TGTGCCAGCAGCTCACTAGATTCAGAGACCCAGTACTTC. It yields the protein CASSSLDSETQYF.

DNA for the CDR3: TGTGCCAGCAGCGTAGACGGGGGACAGGTCCAATTTACGCAGTATTTT. Amino acid sequence: CASSVDGGQVQFTQYF. This chain uses TRBV9 with TRBJ2-3; TRBD1 aligns across 8 bases. Germline CDR1 is SGDLS and CDR2 is YYNGEE. Trimming removed 0 bases from V and 8 bases from J; junction bases left unmatched: 11. CDR3 length equals 16 residues.

The rearrangement links TRBV6-5 to TRBJ2-7; 9 nucleotides agree with TRBD1. This CDR3 comprises 15 residues. CDR1 and CDR2 (germline): MNHEY, SVGAGI. After removal of 0 bases from V and 3 bases from J, the junction contained 3 bases not matched to a gene. The CDR3 is CASSYSTGGGYEQYF. The CDR3 nucleotides are TGTGCCAGCAGTTACTCGACAGGGGGAGGCTACGAGCAGTACTTC.

The CDR3 bases are TGTGCCAGCAGGACAGGGGCCGACACTGAAGCTTTCTTT. Its translation is CASRTGADTEAFF. The gene calls are TRBV7-3 and TRBJ1-1; 8 bases are shared with TRBD1. Germline V gene lookup returns CDR1 SGHTA and CDR2 FQGTGA. This CDR3 comprises 13 residues. J lost 3 bases, V lost 6 bases, and 3 bases had no gene match.

The V and J genes are TRBV11-3 and TRBJ2-1; maybe TRBD2 (5 bases). This CDR3 is built from 14 residues. The V end was cut by 5 bases, the J end by 5 bases, with 13 bases between. Germline lookup yields CDR1 SGHNT and CDR2 YENEEA. The CDR3 DNA reads TGTGCCAGCAGCCGACGGGAACAAGACAATGAGCAGTTCTTC. Its protein is CASSRREQDNEQFF.

The V call is TRBV5-1, the J call TRBJ1-1; D remains unclear. This CDR3 region has 15 residues. The germline V and J ends were trimmed by 4 bases and 2 bases, with 15 bases remaining between them. CDR1 is SGHRS, CDR2 YFSETQ, per germline. The CDR3 sequence is CASSPGRATNTEAFF. DNA of the CDR3: TGCGCCAGCAGCCCTGGGAGGGCCACCAACACTGAAGCTTTCTTT.